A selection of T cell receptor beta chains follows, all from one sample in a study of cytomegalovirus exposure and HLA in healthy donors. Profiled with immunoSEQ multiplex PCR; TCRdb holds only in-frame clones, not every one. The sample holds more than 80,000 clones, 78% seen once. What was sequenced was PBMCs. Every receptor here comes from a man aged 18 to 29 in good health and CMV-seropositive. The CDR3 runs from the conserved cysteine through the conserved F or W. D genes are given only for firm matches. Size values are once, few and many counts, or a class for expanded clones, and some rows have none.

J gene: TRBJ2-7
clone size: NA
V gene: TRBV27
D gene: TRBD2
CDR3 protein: CASSPGLANYEQYF
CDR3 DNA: TGTGCCAGCAGTCCCGGACTAGCGAATTACGAGCAGTACTTC

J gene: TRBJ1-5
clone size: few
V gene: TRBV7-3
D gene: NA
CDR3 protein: CARQGPQHF
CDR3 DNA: TGTGCCAGACAGGGCCCCCAGCATTTT

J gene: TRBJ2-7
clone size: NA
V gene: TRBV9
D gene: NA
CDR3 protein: CASSVGADSSYEQYF
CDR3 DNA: TGTGCCAGCAGCGTAGGGGCCGATAGCTCCTACGAGCAGTACTTC

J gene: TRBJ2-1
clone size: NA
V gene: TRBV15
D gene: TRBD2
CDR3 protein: CATSRATSGFNEQFF
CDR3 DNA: TGTGCCACCAGCAGAGCGACTAGCGGGTTCAATGAGCAGTTCTTC

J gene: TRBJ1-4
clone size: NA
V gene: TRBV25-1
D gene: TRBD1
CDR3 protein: CASSEDRGFGGPNEKLFF
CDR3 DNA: TGTGCCAGCAGTGAGGACAGGGGGTTTGGAGGGCCGAATGAAAAACTGTTTTTT

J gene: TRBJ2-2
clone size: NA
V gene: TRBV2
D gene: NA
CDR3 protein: CASGLTGELFF
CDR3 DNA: TGTGCCAGCGGCCTTACCGGGGAGCTGTTTTTT

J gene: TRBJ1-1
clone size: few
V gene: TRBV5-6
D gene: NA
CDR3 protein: CASSLNQGEAFF
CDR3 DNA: TGTGCCAGCAGCTTGAACCAGGGCGAAGCTTTCTTT

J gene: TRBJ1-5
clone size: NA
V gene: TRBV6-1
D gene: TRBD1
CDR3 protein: CASSFTGGSGQPQHF
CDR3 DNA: TGTGCCAGCAGTTTTACAGGGGGAAGTGGCCAGCCCCAGCATTTT

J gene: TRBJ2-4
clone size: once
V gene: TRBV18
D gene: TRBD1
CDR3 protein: CASSPRQGVDIQYF
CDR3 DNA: TGTGCCAGCTCACCTAGACAGGGGGTGGACATTCAGTACTTC

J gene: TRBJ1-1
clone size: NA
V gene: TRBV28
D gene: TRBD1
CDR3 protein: CASSFPQGASTEAFF
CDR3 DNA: TGTGCCAGCAGTTTTCCCCAGGGGGCTTCCACTGAAGCTTTCTTT

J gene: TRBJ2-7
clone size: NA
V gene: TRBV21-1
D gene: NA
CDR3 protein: CASSKDRKPGGSYEQYF
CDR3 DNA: TGTGCCAGCAGCAAAGATCGGAAGCCAGGGGGATCCTACGAGCAGTACTTC

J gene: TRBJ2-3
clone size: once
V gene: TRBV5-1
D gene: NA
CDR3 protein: CASSQQDSGQDTQYF
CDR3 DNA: TGCGCCAGCAGCCAACAAGACTCAGGGCAAGATACGCAGTATTTT

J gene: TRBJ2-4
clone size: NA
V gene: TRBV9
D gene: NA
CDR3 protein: CASSVGTELNGIQYF
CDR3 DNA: TGTGCCAGCAGCGTAGGGACAGAACTAAATGGCATTCAGTACTTC

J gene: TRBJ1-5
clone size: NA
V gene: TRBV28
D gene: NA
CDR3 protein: CASSLGSHNQPQHF
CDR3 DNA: TGTGCCAGCAGTTTGGGCAGTCACAATCAGCCCCAGCATTTT

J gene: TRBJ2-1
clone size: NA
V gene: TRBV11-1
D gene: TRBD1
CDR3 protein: CASSFVGQQYNEQFF
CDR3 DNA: TGTGCCAGCAGCTTCGTGGGACAGCAATACAATGAGCAGTTCTTC

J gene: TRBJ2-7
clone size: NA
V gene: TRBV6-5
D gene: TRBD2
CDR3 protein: CASSYSVAGGAYEQYF
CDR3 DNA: TGTGCCAGCAGTTACTCCGTAGCGGGAGGAGCCTACGAGCAGTACTTC

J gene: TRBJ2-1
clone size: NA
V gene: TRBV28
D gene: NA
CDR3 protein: CASQEGLGPRNYNEQFF
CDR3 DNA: TGTGCCAGCCAGGAAGGCCTGGGGCCACGGAACTACAATGAGCAGTTCTTC

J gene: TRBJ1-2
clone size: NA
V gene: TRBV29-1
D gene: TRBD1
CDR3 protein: CSAGGDSGYTF
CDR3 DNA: TGCAGCGCCGGTGGGGACAGCGGCTACACCTTC

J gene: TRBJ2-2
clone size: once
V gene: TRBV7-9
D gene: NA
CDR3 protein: CASSLTGETGELFF
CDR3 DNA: TGTGCCAGCAGCTTAACGGGAGAGACCGGGGAGCTGTTTTTT

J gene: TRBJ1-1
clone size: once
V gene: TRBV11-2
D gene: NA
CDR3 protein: CASRRGTEAFF
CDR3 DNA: TGTGCCAGCCGGAGGGGTACTGAAGCTTTCTTT